These 12 T cell receptor beta chains came from one sample sequenced in a study of blood T cell repertoires in COVID-19 (dated by TCRdb to 2018 to 2020). Library preparation used the immunoSEQ multiplex PCR assay. TCRdb's version of the immuneACCESS table is confined to in-frame rearrangements and falls short of the full clone set. An unresolved V gene accounts for under half of the shortfall where checked; the remainder is of unknown origin. The sample contains 150,000 to 200,000 clones, about 88% of them found a single time. The ten largest make up under 2% of the sample. The sequenced sample was peripheral blood. These receptor sequences come from a young man who had recovered from COVID-19.

On this clone itself: One junction end disagrees with the germline gene, perhaps due to a read error. This chain uses TRBV7-7 with TRBJ2-5; D might be TRBD1 (6 bases). There are 16 residues in the CDR3. Germline CDR1 SSHAT, CDR2 FNYEAQ (reference sequence). The CDR3 region is CASSAHPTGPQETQYF. CDR3 DNA sequence: TGTGCTAGCAGCGCCCACCCTACAGGGCCCCAAGAGACCCAGTACTTC.

V and J are TRBV3-1 (or the pseudogene TRBV3-2) and TRBJ1-6; tentative D call: TRBD1 (5 bases). Germline V gene sequence: CDR1 LGHDT, CDR2 YNNKEL (reference sequence). V was cut by 6 bases and J by 5 bases, with 17 bases left in between. CDR3 size: 16 residues. This chain's CDR3 is CASSYRPLPNNSPLHF. The CDR3, as DNA: TGTGCCAGCAGTTACAGGCCTCTCCCAAATAATTCACCCCTCCACTTT.

V is TRBV5-1 and J is TRBJ2-7; D not resolved. V lost 0 bases to trimming and J lost 4 bases, with 14 bases between them. This CDR3 contains 15 residues. CDR1 is SGHRS and CDR2 is YFSETQ in the germline V gene. DNA of the CDR3: TGCGCCAGCAGCTTGGCCGCGACGGAGCTTTACGAGCAGTACTTC. Residues: CASSLAATELYEQYF.

V is TRBV6-5 and J is TRBJ2-2; D not certain. The CDR3 runs to 13 residues. V was trimmed by 2 bases and J by 5 bases, leaving 6 bases between them. CDR1 is MNHEY, CDR2 SVGAGI, per germline. CDR3 in DNA: TGTGCCAGCAGTTACATGGAGACCGGGGAGCTGTTTTTT. It translates to CASSYMETGELFF.

The chain combines TRBV18 with TRBJ1-1, with a tentative D call TRBD1 (6 bases). CDR1 and CDR2 from the germline V gene are KGHSH and LQKENI. The ends were cut back, 7 bases at V and 1 base at J, with 16 bases in the middle. The CDR3 totals 15 residues. The CDR3, as DNA: TGTGCCAGCTTAAGTACAGGGAAAGGGAACACTGAAGCTTTCTTT. Translation: CASLSTGKGNTEAFF.

This chain joins TRBV29-1 and TRBJ2-1, with 8 positions matching TRBD2. The CDR3 spans 14 residues. With 3 bases clipped from V and 1 base from J, the junction kept 2 bases outside the gene matches. CDR1 is SQVTM and CDR2 is ANQGSEA in the germline V gene. The CDR3 DNA sequence: TGCAGCGTTGAGACTAGCGTGTCCTACAATGAGCAGTTCTTC. Its protein is CSVETSVSYNEQFF.

The chain has TRBV2 and TRBJ1-4; D is uncertain. Germline assignment: CDR1 SNHLY and CDR2 FYNNEI. V was cut by 5 bases and J by 4 bases, with 5 bases left in between. CDR3 size: 12 residues. The CDR3: CASSLVNEKLFF. Here the CDR3 DNA reads TGTGCCAGCAGTCTCGTTAATGAAAAACTGTTTTTT.

J is TRBJ2-7 and V is TRBV2, with 12 bases identical to TRBD2. The CDR3 runs 13 residues. CDR1 is SNHLY and CDR2 is FYNNEI in the germline V gene. Unmatched junction bases numbered 0, after V lost 4 bases and J lost 5 bases. In DNA, the CDR3 is TGTGCCAGCAGTGGACTAGCGGGAGACGAGCAGTACTTC. It is translated as CASSGLAGDEQYF.

The chain uses TRBV7-9 and TRBJ1-3; weak D call: TRBD1 (5 bases). The CDR3 totals 14 residues. Germline V gene data show CDR1 as SEHNR and CDR2 as FQNEAQ (reference sequence). Trimming left V 7 bases short and J 0 bases short, with 10 bases between. The DNA for the CDR3 is TGTGCCAGCACTTTCGACAGCTCTGGAAACACCATATATTTT. It encodes CASTFDSSGNTIYF. Drawing the rest from reference TRBV7-9 and TRBJ1-3, the complete variable domain is DTGVSQNPRHKITKRGQNVTFRCDPISEHNRLYWYRQTLGQGPEFLTYFQNEAQLEKSRLLSDRFSAERPKGSFSTLEIQRTEQGDSAMYLCASTFDSSGNTIYFGEGSWLTVV.

The chain employs TRBV15 and TRBJ2-3; 11 nucleotides match TRBD2. This CDR3 is 16 amino acids long. The germline V gene encodes CDR1 LNHNV and CDR2 YYDKDF (reference sequence). Trimming at V came to 4 bases and at J to 0 bases, leaving 3 bases not matched to a gene. This CDR3 is CATSTGTSGSTDTQYF. CDR3 DNA sequence: TGTGCCACCAGCACCGGGACTAGCGGAAGCACAGATACGCAGTATTTT.

This clone was detected once. This chain connects TRBV6-6 to TRBJ1-4; 8 bases map to TRBD1. This CDR3 comprises 15 residues. The germline V gene has CDR1 MNHNY and CDR2 SVGAGI (reference sequence). The V gene end was trimmed by 8 bases and the J gene end by 8 bases; junction bases not matched to a gene: 13. The chain's CDR3 is CASRSSGGAGEKLFF. CDR3 DNA sequence: TGTGCCAGCCGCTCCTCAGGGGGCGCCGGAGAAAAACTGTTTTTT.

This sequence joins TRBV20-1 and TRBJ2-1; D gene ambiguous. CDR1 is DFQATT, CDR2 SNEGSKA, per germline (reference sequence). Trimming cost V 4 bases and J 10 bases, with 8 bases left between them. This CDR3 region has 10 residues. The chain's CDR3 is CSATPVEQFF. In DNA, the CDR3 is TGCAGTGCTACCCCCGTGGAGCAGTTCTTC.